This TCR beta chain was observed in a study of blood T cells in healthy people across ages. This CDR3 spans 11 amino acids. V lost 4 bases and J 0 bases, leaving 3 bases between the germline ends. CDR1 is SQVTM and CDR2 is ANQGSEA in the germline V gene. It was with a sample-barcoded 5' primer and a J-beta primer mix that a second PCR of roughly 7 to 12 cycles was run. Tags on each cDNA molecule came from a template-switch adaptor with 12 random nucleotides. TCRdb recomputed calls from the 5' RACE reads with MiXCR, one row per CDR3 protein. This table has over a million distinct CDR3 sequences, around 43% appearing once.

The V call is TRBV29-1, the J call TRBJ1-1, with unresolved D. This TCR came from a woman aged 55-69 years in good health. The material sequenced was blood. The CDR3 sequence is CSVGVNTEAFF. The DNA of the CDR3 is TGCAGCGTTGGGGTGAACACTGAAGCTTTCTTT.